The 14 T cell receptor beta chains given below trace back to one sample, sequenced in a study of blood T cell repertoires in COVID-19 (TCRdb year 2020). Receptor amplification or capture employed the immunoSEQ multiplex PCR assay. Entries here come from immuneACCESS through TCRdb and include only in-frame sequences with V and J called. Some clones fail to appear in such tables; in the studies checked, an unresolved V gene covers under half of the shortfall, and the cause of the remainder is unknown. Across this sample there are about 120,000 clones, with roughly four fifths seen only once. The ten largest clones add up to about 3.8% of the sample. The sequenced material came from peripheral blood. These TCRs come from a woman aged 50 to 60 with acute or convalescent COVID-19.

V and J are TRBV2 and TRBJ1-6; 7 bases line up with TRBD1. CDR1 and CDR2 from the germline V gene are SNHLY and FYNNEI. This CDR3 is 12 amino acids long. The V gene end was trimmed by 8 bases and the J gene end by 8 bases; junction bases not matched to a gene: 3. CDR3 region: CASSDRDSPLHF. Here the CDR3 DNA reads TGTGCCAGCTCCGACAGGGATTCACCCCTCCACTTT.

The chain combines TRBV18 with TRBJ2-7, with TRBD2 identical over 7 bases. This CDR3 has 15 residues. V shed 5 bases and J 2 bases; nucleotides not matched to a gene: 9. Per germline, CDR1 KGHSH and CDR2 LQKENI. The CDR3 DNA sequence: TGTGCCAGCTCATTGTGGCGGGAGAGGGCCTACGAGCAGTACTTC. It encodes CASSLWRERAYEQYF.

V usage is TRBV5-6 and J usage is TRBJ1-6; 10 nucleotides line up with TRBD1. Germline loops: CDR1 SGHDT, CDR2 YYEEEE. Trimming removed 3 bases from V and 8 bases from J; junction bases left unmatched: 2. CDR3 length: 14 amino acids. CDR3 sequence (DNA): TGTGCCAGCAGCTACGGGACAGGGGATTCACCCCTCCACTTT. It codes for CASSYGTGDSPLHF.

The genes are TRBV19 and TRBJ1-6; D not certain. The CDR3 has 14 amino acids. Trimming took off 3 bases at V and 10 bases at J, with 13 bases between the two ends. Germline V gene lookup returns CDR1 LNHDA and CDR2 SQIVND (reference sequence). CDR3 nucleotides: TGTGCCAGTAGTATTAACGGGGTCGGCTCACCCCTCCACTTT. Its translation: CASSINGVGSPLHF.

This clone was seen only once. The chain carries TRBV3-1 (or the pseudogene TRBV3-2) and TRBJ2-2; TRBD2 aligns across 14 bases. This CDR3 region has 16 residues. V trimming: 4 bases; J trimming: 6 bases; junction bases outside the gene matches: 4. The germline gives CDR1 LGHDT, CDR2 YNNKEL (reference sequence). This CDR3 reads CASSPRLAGGAGELFF. In nucleotides, the CDR3 is TGTGCCAGCAGCCCACGACTAGCGGGGGGGGCCGGGGAGCTGTTTTTT.

The sample holds a few counts of this clone. This chain uses TRBV19 with TRBJ1-2, with 7 bases aligning to TRBD1. With V trimmed by 0 bases and J by 2 bases, 6 bases remained unmatched. This CDR3 spans 16 amino acids. Germline V CDR1 and CDR2: LNHDA, SQIVND (reference sequence). This CDR3 is CASSIDILGQNYGYTF. The CDR3 DNA follows: TGTGCCAGTAGTATAGACATCCTGGGACAGAACTATGGCTACACCTTC.

J is TRBJ2-1 and V is TRBV6-2 or TRBV6-3; possibly TRBD2 for D (6 bases). The germline V and J ends were trimmed by 2 bases and 1 base, with 9 bases remaining between them. Germline CDR1 is MNHEY and CDR2 is SVGEGT. CDR3 length: 15 residues. The CDR3 protein is CASSYPGGSYNEQFF. Here the CDR3 DNA reads TGTGCCAGCAGTTACCCTGGGGGGTCCTACAATGAGCAGTTCTTC.

CDR3 region: CASSPFGASGGSSYEQYF. The CDR3 DNA sequence: TGTGCCAGCAGTCCATTCGGTGCTAGCGGGGGGAGCTCCTACGAGCAGTACTTC. The rearrangement links TRBV28 to TRBJ2-7; 11 bases agree with TRBD2. The length of the CDR3 is 18 residues. The J segment lost 0 bases and the V segment lost 5 bases, leaving 12 bases of the junction unmatched. CDR1 is MDHEN, CDR2 SYDVKM, per germline.

This clone was counted once. The chain joins TRBV5-1 to TRBJ1-5; 9 nucleotides agree with TRBD1. CDR1 is SGHRS and CDR2 is YFSETQ in the germline V gene. The CDR3 runs to 16 residues. With V trimmed by 4 bases and J by 0 bases, 5 bases remained unmatched. CDR3 DNA sequence: TGCGCCAGCAGCGAGGGGACAGGGCTTAGCAATCAGCCCCAGCATTTT. Translating gives CASSEGTGLSNQPQHF.

This clone turned up a few times. The genes are TRBV3-1 (or the pseudogene TRBV3-2) and TRBJ1-3, with unresolved D. From germline, CDR1 is LGHDT and CDR2 YNNKEL (reference sequence). V dropped 0 bases and J dropped 7 bases, with 4 bases sitting between them. The CDR3 has 12 amino acids. CDR3 nucleotides: TGTGCCAGCAGCCAAGATCAGAACACCATATATTTT. Translated: CASSQDQNTIYF.

This chain joins TRBV19 and TRBJ2-2; a possible D gene is TRBD1 (5 bases). Per the germline V gene, CDR1 is LNHDA and CDR2 is SQIVND (reference sequence). The CDR3 runs 17 residues. Trimming removed 0 bases from V and 0 bases from J, with 11 bases in between. DNA for the CDR3: TGTGCCAGTAGTATAGAAGGGCGGACAACGAACACCGGGGAGCTGTTTTTT. This codes for CASSIEGRTTNTGELFF.

Here the CDR3 reads CASSSKTVGTDTQYF. The CDR3 DNA reads TGTGCCAGCAGCTCTAAGACAGTCGGAACAGATACGCAGTATTTT. This sequence joins TRBV5-4 and TRBJ2-3, with a tentative D call TRBD1 (5 bases). V dropped 3 bases and J dropped 3 bases, with 14 bases sitting between them. Germline V gene lookup returns CDR1 SGHNT and CDR2 YYREEE (reference sequence). This CDR3 region has 15 residues.

The chain joins TRBV27 to TRBJ1-3; D is undetermined. The CDR3 covers 17 residues. CDR1 and CDR2 from the germline V gene are MNHEY and SMNVEV (reference sequence). V was cut by 2 bases and J by 0 bases, with 14 bases left in between. Here the CDR3 DNA reads TGTGCCAGCAGTTTACCCAGAACAGAGAGCTCTGGAAACACCATATATTTT. Protein: CASSLPRTESSGNTIYF.

The genes are TRBV30 and TRBJ1-1; D ambiguous. The CDR3 is 12 residues long. Trimming shortened V by 2 bases and J by 4 bases, and 8 bases separated the two germline ends. Germline V gene sequence: CDR1 GTSNPN, CDR2 SVGIG (reference sequence). The CDR3 DNA reads as TGTGCCTGGAGTACGGGATTCACTGAAGCTTTCTTT. Protein: CAWSTGFTEAFF.